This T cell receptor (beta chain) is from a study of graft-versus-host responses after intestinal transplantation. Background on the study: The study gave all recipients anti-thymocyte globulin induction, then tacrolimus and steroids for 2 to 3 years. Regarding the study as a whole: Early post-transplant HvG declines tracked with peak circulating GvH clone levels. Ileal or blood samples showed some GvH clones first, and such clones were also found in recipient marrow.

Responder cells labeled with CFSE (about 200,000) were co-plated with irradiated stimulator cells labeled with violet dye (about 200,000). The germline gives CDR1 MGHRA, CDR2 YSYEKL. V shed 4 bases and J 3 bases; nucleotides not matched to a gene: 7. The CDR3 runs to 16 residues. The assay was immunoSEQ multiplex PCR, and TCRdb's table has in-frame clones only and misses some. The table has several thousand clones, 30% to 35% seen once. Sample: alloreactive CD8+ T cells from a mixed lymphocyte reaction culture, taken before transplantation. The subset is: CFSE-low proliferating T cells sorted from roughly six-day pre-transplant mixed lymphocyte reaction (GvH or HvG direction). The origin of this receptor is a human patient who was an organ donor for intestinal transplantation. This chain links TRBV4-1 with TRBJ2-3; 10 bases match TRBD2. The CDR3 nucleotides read TGCGCCAGCAGCCTGAGCGGGGGGGTAATTACAGATACGCAGTATTTT. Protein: CASSLSGGVITDTQYF.